This T cell receptor beta chain was captured in a study of blood T cells in healthy people across ages. Study-wide points: Observed TCR beta diversity per million T cells went down as age went up. This fall followed a roughly linear course with age.

The second PCR ran about 6 to 12 cycles with a sample-barcoded 5' primer and J-beta primers. One entry per CDR3 protein results from TCRdb running MiXCR on the 5' RACE reads. Of roughly 1,100,000 distinct CDR3 sequences listed, approximately 25% are singletons. The amount of total RNA extracted per sample was at least 5.5 micrograms. The junction had 1 base not matched to a gene; V was cut back by 0 bases and J by 5 bases. CDR3 length: 14 amino acids. Germline CDR1 is MNHEY and CDR2 is SVGAGI. This clonotype has just a few counts. Its antigen is still unknown. These sequences were also reported in another study, on T cells of mothers and their children. That paper states: A few healthy Caucasian mothers, along with their six children, served as the donors. The TCR beta CDR3 read count exceeded 9.5 million for each mother and was several million for each child.

The chain has TRBV6-5 and TRBJ2-4, with 7 bases fitting TRBD1. The material sequenced was blood. The clonotype comes from a girl aged 2 to 10 in good health. The CDR3 protein is CASSYSGTENIQYF. The CDR3 DNA is TGTGCCAGCAGTTACTCAGGGACAGAAAACATTCAGTACTTC.